This entry describes one T cell receptor beta chain. No antigen is known for it. The use of a sample-barcoded 5' primer and a J-beta primer mix characterized a second PCR of roughly 6 to 11 cycles. Every cDNA was tagged by a template-switch adaptor with 12 random nucleotides. MiXCR, applied by TCRdb to the 5' RACE reads, yields one record per CDR3 protein. Altogether 650,000 to 1,000,000 distinct CDR3 sequences are present, around 36% being singletons, with the ten largest covering about an eighth. The sample comes from a study of blood T cells in healthy people across ages. Study results and limitations: Conclusively comparing naive with antigen-experienced cells was impossible with unsorted PBMCs. Fewer expanded clones and more diversity marked long-lived versus aged donors.

The receptor's source is a man between 18 and 35 years old in good health. The source material was blood.

The CDR3 region is CASSGRVVSYNEQFF. In DNA form, the CDR3 reads TGTGCCAGCAGCGGCAGGGTTGTCTCCTACAATGAGCAGTTCTTC. The gene calls are TRBV2 and TRBJ2-1; TRBD1 might be the D (5 bases). The CDR3 loop spans 15 amino acids. Germline CDR1 SNHLY, CDR2 FYNNEI. Trimming removed 6 bases at V and 0 bases at J, with 12 bases between.